The present entry profiles one T cell receptor (beta chain) with its context. This sample is drawn from a study of blood T cell repertoires in COVID-19. Study overall: Acute and convalescent COVID-19 specimens originated in the United States, Italy and Spain.

The germline CDR1 and CDR2 sequences are LGHDT and YNNKEL (reference sequence). V shed 4 bases and J shed 4 bases, with 13 bases lying between them. This CDR3 contains 14 residues. Generated by immunoSEQ multiplex PCR, the TCRdb table keeps only in-frame clones and is missing some. The data contain 160,000 or so clones, approximately 87% of them singletons. The clonotype originates from a woman aged 70 to 79 with acute or convalescent COVID-19. The sequenced sample consisted of peripheral blood. This rearrangement joins TRBV3-1 (or the pseudogene TRBV3-2) to TRBJ1-2; tentative D call: TRBD1 (5 bases). The CDR3 here is CASSLPGGVYGYTF. CDR3 nucleotide sequence: TGTGCCAGCAGCCTCCCCGGGGGGGTCTATGGCTACACCTTC.